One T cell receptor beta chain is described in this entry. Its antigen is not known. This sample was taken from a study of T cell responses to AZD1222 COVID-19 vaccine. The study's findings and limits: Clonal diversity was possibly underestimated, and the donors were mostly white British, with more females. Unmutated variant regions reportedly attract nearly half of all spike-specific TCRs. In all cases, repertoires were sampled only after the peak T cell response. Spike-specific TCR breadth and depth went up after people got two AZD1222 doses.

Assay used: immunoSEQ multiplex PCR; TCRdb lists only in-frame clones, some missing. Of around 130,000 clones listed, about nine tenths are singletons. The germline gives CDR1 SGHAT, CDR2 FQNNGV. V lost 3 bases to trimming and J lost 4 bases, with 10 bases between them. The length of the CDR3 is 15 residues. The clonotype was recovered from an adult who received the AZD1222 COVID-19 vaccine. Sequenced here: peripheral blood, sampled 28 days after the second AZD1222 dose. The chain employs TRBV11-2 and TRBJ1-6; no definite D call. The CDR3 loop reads CASSFFSGYNSPLHF. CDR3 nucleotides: TGTGCCAGCAGCTTTTTCTCGGGGTATAATTCACCCCTCCACTTT.